Listed below are T cell receptor beta chains from one sample, sequenced in a study of blood T cell repertoires in COVID-19. The repertoire was sequenced with immunoSEQ multiplex PCR; TCRdb's copy has only in-frame clones and lacks some. Here the sample spans roughly 250,000 clones, about 88% being singletons. Material for sequencing was peripheral blood. The receptors stem from a man aged 40-50 years with acute or convalescent COVID-19. The CDR3 runs from the conserved cysteine through the conserved F or W. The D gene is left open where the match is weak. Where a row states a size, it is once, few, many or the class of an expanded clone; other rows omit it.

TGTGCCAGCAGTCGACCGGGGGGGGCCAAGACCCAGTACTTC	CASSRPGGAKTQYF	TRBV3-1/TRBV3-2	TRBD2	.	TRBJ2-5
TGTGCCAGCAGCCATCTTTTGTTCTATGGCTACACCTTC	CASSHLLFYGYTF	TRBV3-1/TRBV3-2	.	.	TRBJ1-2
TGTGCCACCAGTGGGGACAGGGCAGGAGAAAAACTGTTTTTT	CATSGDRAGEKLFF	TRBV24-1	TRBD1	.	TRBJ1-4
TGTGCCAGCAGCTTAATTCCAGGGGGCCAAGAGACCCAGTACTTC	CASSLIPGGQETQYF	TRBV7-2	TRBD1	.	TRBJ2-5
TGTGCCAGCAGTTACCACACTGCGGGGGTCCTCCCTTCCTACGAGCAGTACTTC	CASSYHTAGVLPSYEQYF	TRBV6-2/TRBV6-3	TRBD2	.	TRBJ2-7
TGTGCCAGAGTTACCGGACAAGAGAACTATGCTTTCTTT	CARVTGQENYAFF	TRBV7-3	.	.	TRBJ1-1
TGCGCCAGCAGCCCCGGACAGGGAATGGACGAGCAGTACTTC	CASSPGQGMDEQYF	TRBV5-1	TRBD1	.	TRBJ2-7
TGTGCCTGGACGACCGGGATTCCAAACACTGAAGCTTTCTTT	CAWTTGIPNTEAFF	TRBV30	.	.	TRBJ1-1
TGTGCCAGCAGCCCGGGACTTATCGTTGTTGGTGGCTACACCTTC	CASSPGLIVVGGYTF	TRBV5-4	.	.	TRBJ1-2
TGTGCCAGCACCCCAACCTCAGGGGTCGAGCAGTACTTC	CASTPTSGVEQYF	TRBV7-2	.	.	TRBJ2-7
.	CASSDPSFAGGIQETQYF	TRBV21-1	.	.	TRBJ2-5
TGCAGCGTCTGCGGGACAGATTATGGCTACACCTTC	CSVCGTDYGYTF	TRBV29-1	TRBD1	.	TRBJ1-2
TGTGCCAGCAGCCATACCGGGACACCCAACTATGGCTACACCTTC	CASSHTGTPNYGYTF	TRBV5-4	.	.	TRBJ1-2
TGTGCCAGCAGCCATAGGATGACAGGGGGCACTGAAGCTTTCTTT	CASSHRMTGGTEAFF	TRBV14	TRBD1	.	TRBJ1-1
TGCGCCAGCAGCTTGGGTGGCAACGGCTACACCTTC	CASSLGGNGYTF	TRBV5-1	.	.	TRBJ1-2
TGTGCCAGCAGCCTGACTTCTATCTCCTACGAGCAGTACTTC	CASSLTSISYEQYF	TRBV11-1	.	.	TRBJ2-7
TGTGCCAGCAGTTACTTGCGGAACACTGAAGCTTTCTTT	CASSYLRNTEAFF	TRBV6-5	.	.	TRBJ1-1
TGCGCCAGCAGCTTGGCCCGGGGATACCAAGAGACCCAGTACTTC	CASSLARGYQETQYF	TRBV5-1	.	.	TRBJ2-5
TGTGCCACCCACAAAGACATAGACAGTTCCACTCGGCCCCAGCATTTT	CATHKDIDSSTRPQHF	TRBV24-1	.	once	TRBJ1-5
TGTGCCAGCGGACACCTCCCGGGCAGCATTCATTCACCCCTCCACTTT	CASGHLPGSIHSPLHF	TRBV3-1/TRBV3-2	.	few	TRBJ1-6
TGTGCTACCGCGGCAGGGTCCTATAATTCACCCCTCCACTTT	CATAAGSYNSPLHF	TRBV19	.	.	TRBJ1-6
TGTGCCACCGCGCGGGGGACTAACTATGGCTACACCTTC	CATARGTNYGYTF	TRBV15	.	.	TRBJ1-2